This T cell receptor (beta chain) was profiled in a study of T cells in localized non-small cell lung cancer. General study results and limits: A single tumor region was sequenced, leaving heterogeneity possible.

This clone is labeled as large. As yet, its antigen is unknown. The CDR3 has 14 residues. The V segment lost 4 bases and the J segment 9 bases; nucleotides outside the gene matches: 8. Germline CDR1 reads SGHNT; CDR2 reads YENEEA. Repertoires were generated with immunoSEQ multiplex PCR, while TCRdb's copy carries only in-frame clones and drops some. The sample holds more than 1,500 clones, 20% to 25% seen once. This receptor was identified in a woman between 35 and 70 years old with stage I lung adenocarcinoma. The source was normal lung tissue next to the tumor, collected before any cancer treatment. The rearrangement joins TRBV11-3 to TRBJ2-1; 8 nucleotides match TRBD1. The CDR3 reads CASSYGQGASEQFF. The CDR3 DNA sequence: TGTGCCAGCAGCTACGGGCAGGGGGCGAGTGAGCAGTTCTTC. Full variable domain (remainder filled in from reference TRBV11-3 and TRBJ2-1): EAGVVQSPRYKIIEKKQPVAFWCNPISGHNTLYWYLQNLGQGPELLIRYENEEAVDDSQLPKDRFSAERLKGVDSTLKIQPAELGDSAVYLCASSYGQGASEQFFGPGTRLTVL.